A single sample gave rise to the 17 T cell receptor beta chains below, sequenced in a study of T cells after yellow fever vaccination. TCRdb processed the 5' RACE reads anew with MiXCR; each CDR3 protein has one entry. The repertoire holds 500,000 to 650,000 distinct CDR3 sequences, with approximately 13% as singletons. The sequencing here drew on PBMCs, taken on the day of the yellow fever booster vaccination. Every receptor here comes from a man aged 30 to 39 who received the YFV17D yellow fever vaccine.

Only a few counts were recorded for this clonotype. This sequence joins TRBV5-1 and TRBJ1-4, with a tentative D call TRBD1 (5 bases). Trimming took off 0 bases at V and 5 bases at J, with 14 bases between the two ends. The CDR3 contains 16 residues. Per germline, CDR1 SGHRS and CDR2 YFSETQ. CDR3 DNA: TGCGCCAGCAGCTTGGAGCTCCGGGGGAGAAATGAAAAACTGTTTTTT. Protein sequence: CASSLELRGRNEKLFF.

The chain employs TRBV29-1 and TRBJ1-2; D is unresolved. The V and J ends lost 5 bases and 7 bases respectively, with 11 bases between them. The CDR3 runs to 11 residues. From germline, CDR1 is SQVTM and CDR2 ANQGSEA. The chain's CDR3 is CSVMARSGYTF. CDR3 bases: TGCAGCGTTATGGCCAGGAGTGGCTACACCTTC.

The chain carries TRBV6-1 and TRBJ2-7, with a tentative D call TRBD1 (6 bases). The V end lost 6 bases, the J end lost 4 bases, and 16 bases lay between the germline ends. In germline, CDR1 is MNHNS, CDR2 SASEGT. CDR3 length: 14 residues. Here the CDR3 DNA reads TGTGCCAGCAGCTCTTCGACAGGAAGGTACGAGCAGTACTTC. Its protein is CASSSSTGRYEQYF.

This clonotype was counted at least ten times. The V gene is TRBV27, the J gene TRBJ2-3, with TRBD2 matching 7 bases. CDR1 is MNHEY, CDR2 SMNVEV, per germline (reference sequence). The CDR3 runs to 17 residues. The J segment lost 2 bases and the V segment lost 6 bases, leaving 14 bases of the junction unmatched. CDR3 in DNA: TGTGCCAGCAGCCGATCGGGCGGCGGGAGCTTCACAGATACGCAGTATTTT. Translating it yields CASSRSGGGSFTDTQYF.

At least ten counts were recorded for this clonotype. V gene TRBV12-3 or TRBV12-4 combines with J gene TRBJ1-2; D gene unclear. The CDR3 is 12 amino acids. V lost 1 base to trimming and J lost 5 bases, with 5 bases between them. Here the CDR3 DNA reads TGTGCCAGCAGTTTAGGTTCTTATGGCTACACCTTC. Residues: CASSLGSYGYTF.

This clonotype was seen more than once but under ten times. V is TRBV5-4 and J is TRBJ2-1, with 12 bases identical to TRBD2. The CDR3 is 16 residues long. After removal of 4 bases from V and 3 bases from J, the junction contained 5 bases not matched to a gene. Germline assignment: CDR1 SGHNT and CDR2 YYREEE (reference sequence). CDR3 sequence (DNA): TGTGCCAGCAGCCCGGGACTAGCGGGCCTCTACAATGAGCAGTTCTTC. Amino acids: CASSPGLAGLYNEQFF.

This clonotype appeared a few times. This chain's CDR3 is CASSTGTKETQYF. The CDR3 region has the DNA TGTGCCAGCAGCACCGGGACGAAAGAGACCCAGTACTTC. J is TRBJ2-5 and V is TRBV11-1; D might be TRBD1 or TRBD2, each matching 5 bases. The V gene's germline CDR1 is SGHAT and CDR2 FQDESV (reference sequence). V lost 5 bases to trimming and J lost 3 bases, with 10 bases between them. The CDR3 has 13 amino acids. Using reference TRBV11-1 and TRBJ2-5 for the parts outside the CDR3, the full variable domain is EAEVAQSPRYKITEKSQAVAFWCDPISGHATLYWYRQILGQGPELLVQFQDESVVDDSQLPKDRFSAERLKGVDSTLKIQPAELGDSAMYLCASSTGTKETQYFGPGTRLLVL.

This chain links TRBV7-6 with TRBJ2-7; TRBD2 is a possible D gene (5 bases). Trimming took 1 base from V and 3 from J, leaving 13 bases between them. The CDR3 is 15 residues long. Germline CDR1 is SGHVS and CDR2 is FNYEAQ. The CDR3 loop reads CASSLGASGDYEQYF. The CDR3 nucleotides are TGTGCCAGCAGCTTAGGAGCCAGCGGAGACTACGAGCAGTACTTC.

The chain couples TRBV11-2 to TRBJ1-1; D possibly corresponds to TRBD1 (5 bases). This CDR3 has 17 residues. Germline V gene sequence: CDR1 SGHAT, CDR2 FQNNGV. Trimming took off 0 bases at V and 4 bases at J, with 18 bases between the two ends. The chain's CDR3 is CASSLDRGDSTGTEAFF. CDR3 in DNA: TGTGCCAGCAGCTTAGATCGGGGGGACTCGACGGGCACTGAAGCTTTCTTT.

There are a few counts of this clonotype. This rearrangement joins TRBV7-2 to TRBJ1-2; 7 nucleotides match TRBD1. CDR1 and CDR2 from the germline V gene are SGHTA and FQGNSA. The V and J ends lost 5 bases and 5 bases, in that order; junction bases with no gene match: 11. The CDR3 has 15 residues. CDR3 in DNA: TGTGCCAGCAGCCCAGGCCCGGGACAGAGTTATGGCTACACCTTC. The encoded protein is CASSPGPGQSYGYTF.

This clonotype was seen a handful of times. The CDR3 sequence is CASTTPHAGRQYF. The CDR3 region has the DNA TGTGCCAGCACCACGCCACATGCGGGGCGCCAGTACTTC. This chain links TRBV7-2 with TRBJ2-4; D possibly corresponds to TRBD2 (6 bases). V lost 7 bases and J 13 bases, leaving 20 bases between the germline ends. The germline V gene encodes CDR1 SGHTA and CDR2 FQGNSA. The CDR3 is made up of 13 amino acids.

The chain couples TRBV20-1 to TRBJ2-1, with D perhaps TRBD2 (5 bases). Germline V gives CDR1 DFQATT, CDR2 SNEGSKA (reference sequence). V was cut by 0 bases and J by 10 bases, with 13 bases left in between. CDR3 length equals 13 residues. The CDR3 loop reads CSARDQPGVEQFF. CDR3 nucleotide sequence: TGCAGTGCTAGAGATCAGCCCGGGGTGGAGCAGTTCTTC.

In its sample, this clonotype was seen a few times. The rearrangement uses TRBV5-4 and TRBJ2-7; perhaps D is TRBD1 or TRBD2 (7 bases each). This CDR3 is 14 amino acids long. V lost 4 bases and J 7 bases, leaving 18 bases between the germline ends. Germline V CDR1 and CDR2: SGHNT, YYREEE (reference sequence). This CDR3 reads CASSPAGGVREQYF. CDR3 DNA: TGTGCCAGCAGCCCGGCAGGGGGGGTGAGGGAGCAGTACTTC.

V and J are TRBV20-1 and TRBJ2-6; perhaps TRBD1 as D (5 bases). The length of the CDR3 is 12 residues. Germline loops: CDR1 DFQATT, CDR2 SNEGSKA (reference sequence). The CDR3 sequence is CGANSGANVLTF. The CDR3 DNA is TGCGGGGCAAACTCTGGGGCCAACGTCCTGACTTTC.

There are many counts of this clonotype. This sequence joins TRBV12-3 or TRBV12-4 and TRBJ2-2; 8 bases line up with TRBD2. The CDR3 spans 16 residues. The V gene end was trimmed by 10 bases and the J gene end by 3 bases; junction bases not matched to a gene: 13. The chain's CDR3 is CAIPRGREEYTGELFF. The CDR3 DNA reads as TGTGCCATCCCCCGAGGGCGGGAGGAATACACCGGGGAGCTGTTTTTT.

This clonotype has just one count. At one end the junction does not follow the germline gene, possibly because of a read error. The chain links TRBV3-1 to TRBJ2-3, with 8 nucleotides matching TRBD2. The CDR3 contains 15 residues. Germline CDR1 and CDR2: LGHDT and YNNKEL (reference sequence). CDR3: CATSQVAGSSSSQYF. For the CDR3, the DNA is TGTGCCACCAGCCAAGTAGCGGGGTCCTCCAGTTCGCAGTATTTT.

This clonotype was found a few times. The J gene is TRBJ2-5, the V gene TRBV7-2; D might be TRBD2 (5 bases). The CDR3 runs to 13 residues. The V end was cut by 4 bases, the J end by 4 bases, with 10 bases between. Germline V gives CDR1 SGHTA, CDR2 FQGNSA. The CDR3 sequence is CASSSLVGETQYF. The CDR3 DNA follows: TGTGCCAGCAGCTCACTAGTCGGAGAGACCCAGTACTTC.